These T cell receptor beta chains were read from a single sample in a study of human T cells and chemical hapten exposure. TCRdb called the RACE reads again in MiXCR, with one record for every CDR3 protein. Of around 150,000 distinct CDR3 sequences detected, 14% appear once; the ten largest clones hold about 1.8%. Sequenced material: whole blood, taken in connection with sensitization to the hapten diphenylcyclopropenone (DPC). The receptors shown here come from a woman younger than 45 with alopecia areata. Some clones in this sample may be carry-over from other donors' samples. Each CDR3 is given with its conserved first and last residue. The D gene is left open where the match is weak. Where a row states a size, it is once, few, many or the class of an expanded clone; other rows omit it.

CDR3 DNA: TGTGCCAGCAGCCTAACAGGGGGCGTAGAGACCCAGTACTTC
CDR3 protein: CASSLTGGVETQYF
J gene: TRBJ2-5
clone size: once
V gene: TRBV12-3/TRBV12-4
D gene: TRBD1

CDR3 DNA: TGTGCCAGCAGCCAAACGGGAGGGGACACTGAAGCTTTCTTT
CDR3 protein: CASSQTGGDTEAFF
J gene: TRBJ1-1
clone size: NA
V gene: TRBV3-1
D gene: NA

CDR3 DNA: TGTGCCAGCAGTTCACTGCCTCGGGCAGACAGCCCTTACGAGCAGTACTTC
CDR3 protein: CASSSLPRADSPYEQYF
J gene: TRBJ2-7
clone size: few
V gene: TRBV28
D gene: NA

CDR3 DNA: TGTGCCAGCGCTTCTGAAGCTTTCTTT
CDR3 protein: CASASEAFF
J gene: TRBJ1-1
clone size: few
V gene: TRBV7-9
D gene: NA

CDR3 DNA: TGTGCCAGCAGCAAGGGACAGGCCGCCACTGAAGCTTTCTTT
CDR3 protein: CASSKGQAATEAFF
J gene: TRBJ1-1
clone size: once
V gene: TRBV7-8
D gene: TRBD1

CDR3 DNA: TGTGCCAGCAGCTTAGGTGGACTAGCGGGGGGTTTACGCGAGACCCAGTACTTC
CDR3 protein: CASSLGGLAGGLRETQYF
J gene: TRBJ2-5
clone size: NA
V gene: TRBV7-2
D gene: TRBD2

CDR3 DNA: TGTGCCATCAGTGAGTCATCGCTGAACACTGAAGCTTTCTTT
CDR3 protein: CAISESSLNTEAFF
J gene: TRBJ1-1
clone size: few
V gene: TRBV10-3
D gene: NA

CDR3 DNA: TGTGCCAGCAGTTACACCCAACTCACAGGTGAAGCTTTCTTT
CDR3 protein: CASSYTQLTGEAFF
J gene: TRBJ1-1
clone size: many
V gene: TRBV6-2/TRBV6-3
D gene: NA

CDR3 DNA: TGTGCCAGCAGGCGACAGGTTCGGGAAAAACTGTTTTTT
CDR3 protein: CASRRQVREKLFF
J gene: TRBJ1-4
clone size: NA
V gene: TRBV6-1
D gene: NA

CDR3 DNA: TGTGTCAGCAGTTCAATAGTCCTCAGGGGCGACAAAGTAGATACGCAGTATTTT
CDR3 protein: CVSSSIVLRGDKVDTQYF
J gene: TRBJ2-3
clone size: NA
V gene: TRBV28
D gene: NA

CDR3 DNA: TGTGCCAGCAGCTACGCAGATACGCAGTATTTT
CDR3 protein: CASSYADTQYF
J gene: TRBJ2-3
clone size: NA
V gene: TRBV7-9
D gene: NA

CDR3 DNA: TGTGCCAGCAGCTTGCCTTTTGGTGGCAGAAGCGATGGCTACACCTTC
CDR3 protein: CASSLPFGGRSDGYTF
J gene: TRBJ1-2
clone size: few
V gene: TRBV5-4
D gene: NA

CDR3 DNA: TGCAGCGCCTGGACAGGGATCGAGACCCAGTACTTC
CDR3 protein: CSAWTGIETQYF
J gene: TRBJ2-5
clone size: few
V gene: TRBV29-1
D gene: TRBD1

CDR3 DNA: TGTGCCAGCACCTACGGGGCCCAAGCCAAAAACATTCAGTACTTC
CDR3 protein: CASTYGAQAKNIQYF
J gene: TRBJ2-4
clone size: few
V gene: TRBV28
D gene: NA

CDR3 DNA: TGTGCCAGCAGCCCGTCCACAGGGGAAGAGACCCAGTACTTC
CDR3 protein: CASSPSTGEETQYF
J gene: TRBJ2-5
clone size: many
V gene: TRBV12-3/TRBV12-4
D gene: TRBD1

CDR3 DNA: TGTGCCACCAGTAACACCGGGACTTCCCCCAATGAGCAGTTCTTC
CDR3 protein: CATSNTGTSPNEQFF
J gene: TRBJ2-1
clone size: many
V gene: TRBV24-1
D gene: NA

CDR3 DNA: TGTGCCAGCAGTTACTCGAGAGGGTCTAGAAGCAATCAGCCCCAGCATTTT
CDR3 protein: CASSYSRGSRSNQPQHF
J gene: TRBJ1-5
clone size: many
V gene: TRBV6-2/TRBV6-3
D gene: NA

CDR3 DNA: TGCGCCAGCAGCTTGGGGACCGAAGACGAGCAGTACTTC
CDR3 protein: CASSLGTEDEQYF
J gene: TRBJ2-7
clone size: NA
V gene: TRBV5-1
D gene: NA

CDR3 DNA: TGTGCCAGCAGTTGGACTGATGGGGAGCAGTACTTC
CDR3 protein: CASSWTDGEQYF
J gene: TRBJ2-7
clone size: few
V gene: TRBV7-9
D gene: NA

CDR3 DNA: TGTGCCAGCAGCTTAGCGGGTAGCGGGGGGGGATTCCTATGGAATGAGCAGTTCTTC
CDR3 protein: CASSLAGSGGGFLWNEQFF
J gene: TRBJ2-1
clone size: NA
V gene: TRBV7-8
D gene: TRBD2

CDR3 DNA: TGTGCCAGCAGCCCAACTAACAGGGCACTAGCCAAAAACATTCAGTACTTC
CDR3 protein: CASSPTNRALAKNIQYF
J gene: TRBJ2-4
clone size: many
V gene: TRBV28
D gene: NA

CDR3 DNA: TGTGCCAGCAGTTTAGCAAGCGGGGTGACGATCACAGATACGCAGTATTTT
CDR3 protein: CASSLASGVTITDTQYF
J gene: TRBJ2-3
clone size: NA
V gene: TRBV28
D gene: TRBD2

CDR3 DNA: TGCAGTGCTAGGGAGGGACAGGGAGGATTTCAGCCCCAGCATTTT
CDR3 protein: CSAREGQGGFQPQHF
J gene: TRBJ1-5
clone size: NA
V gene: TRBV20-1
D gene: TRBD1

CDR3 DNA: TGTGCCAGCAGTTTCGGGACAGGGTACGAGCAGTACTTC
CDR3 protein: CASSFGTGYEQYF
J gene: TRBJ2-7
clone size: many
V gene: TRBV6-5
D gene: TRBD1

CDR3 DNA: TGTGCCAGCAGTTCCGGACAGGGGGCTAACGGCTACACCTTC
CDR3 protein: CASSSGQGANGYTF
J gene: TRBJ1-2
clone size: many
V gene: TRBV28
D gene: TRBD1

CDR3 DNA: TGTGCCAGCACCGAATCGACCCGGCGACAGGGGACCTACAATGAGCAGTTCTTC
CDR3 protein: CASTESTRRQGTYNEQFF
J gene: TRBJ2-1
clone size: NA
V gene: TRBV6-2/TRBV6-3
D gene: TRBD1

CDR3 DNA: TGTGCCAGCAGCTCAAATAACCCCGGGGGCACAGGCTACGAGCAGTACTTC
CDR3 protein: CASSSNNPGGTGYEQYF
J gene: TRBJ2-7
clone size: NA
V gene: TRBV7-8
D gene: NA

CDR3 DNA: TGCAGTGCTTCAGGGTCCCCTCTGAACACTGAAGCTTTCTTT
CDR3 protein: CSASGSPLNTEAFF
J gene: TRBJ1-1
clone size: few
V gene: TRBV20-1
D gene: NA

CDR3 DNA: TGTGCCAGCAGCCAAGTTGGGTCGGGGAATTCACCCCTCCACTTT
CDR3 protein: CASSQVGSGNSPLHF
J gene: TRBJ1-6
clone size: few
V gene: TRBV14
D gene: NA

CDR3 DNA: TGTGCCAGCACCGCCACTCCGGGGGCCTATGGCTACACCTTC
CDR3 protein: CASTATPGAYGYTF
J gene: TRBJ1-2
clone size: NA
V gene: TRBV11-1
D gene: NA

CDR3 DNA: TGTGCCAGCAGTGACGTTGGAGGAGCCAACTATGGCTACACCTTC
CDR3 protein: CASSDVGGANYGYTF
J gene: TRBJ1-2
clone size: few
V gene: TRBV6-1
D gene: NA

CDR3 DNA: TGTGCCAGCAGCTTACAGGTTTATGACTATGGCTACACCTTC
CDR3 protein: CASSLQVYDYGYTF
J gene: TRBJ1-2
clone size: NA
V gene: TRBV7-8
D gene: NA

CDR3 DNA: TGTGCCAGCAGCCCAACAGGGAAGCCCTACGAGCAGTACTTC
CDR3 protein: CASSPTGKPYEQYF
J gene: TRBJ2-7
clone size: NA
V gene: TRBV7-6
D gene: NA

CDR3 DNA: TGCGCCAGCAGCTTTCACGAGGGGGATACGCAGTATTTT
CDR3 protein: CASSFHEGDTQYF
J gene: TRBJ2-3
clone size: many
V gene: TRBV5-1
D gene: NA

CDR3 DNA: TGTGCCAGCAGCTTTGGGACGGTAAAAGAGACCCAGTACTTC
CDR3 protein: CASSFGTVKETQYF
J gene: TRBJ2-5
clone size: few
V gene: TRBV7-2
D gene: NA

CDR3 DNA: TGTGCCAGCCAGGACAGGGAAGCTTTCTTT
CDR3 protein: CASQDREAFF
J gene: TRBJ1-1
clone size: many
V gene: TRBV2
D gene: TRBD1

CDR3 DNA: TGTGCCAGCAGCTTAACCGGACAGGGTGGCTACAATGAGCAGTTCTTC
CDR3 protein: CASSLTGQGGYNEQFF
J gene: TRBJ2-1
clone size: NA
V gene: TRBV7-3
D gene: TRBD1

CDR3 DNA: TGTGCCAGCAGCCAAGAAGACGTAAACACTGAAGCTTTCTTT
CDR3 protein: CASSQEDVNTEAFF
J gene: TRBJ1-1
clone size: few
V gene: TRBV3-1
D gene: NA

CDR3 DNA: TGCAGCGTTGTAGGTTTGAAGGGGTCACTCTACGAGCAGTACTTC
CDR3 protein: CSVVGLKGSLYEQYF
J gene: TRBJ2-7
clone size: few
V gene: TRBV29-1
D gene: NA

CDR3 DNA: TGCGCCAGCAAGGGCCCGTCCCAAGAGACCCAGTACTTC
CDR3 protein: CASKGPSQETQYF
J gene: TRBJ2-5
clone size: NA
V gene: TRBV5-1
D gene: NA

CDR3 DNA: TGTGCCAGCAGCCGGTCCATCGCCACGGAGGGCTACACCTTC
CDR3 protein: CASSRSIATEGYTF
J gene: TRBJ1-2
clone size: few
V gene: TRBV11-1
D gene: NA

CDR3 DNA: TGCGCCAGCAGCTTTTTTTCCCTAAACACTGAAGCTTTCTTT
CDR3 protein: CASSFFSLNTEAFF
J gene: TRBJ1-1
clone size: NA
V gene: TRBV5-1
D gene: NA

CDR3 DNA: TGTGCCAGCAGCTTAGTAGCGGCCCCCTACAATGAGCAGTTCTTC
CDR3 protein: CASSLVAAPYNEQFF
J gene: TRBJ2-1
clone size: NA
V gene: TRBV7-3
D gene: NA

CDR3 DNA: TGTGCCAGCAGTAATTATGGCTACACCTTC
CDR3 protein: CASSNYGYTF
J gene: TRBJ1-2
clone size: many
V gene: TRBV6-6
D gene: NA

CDR3 DNA: TGTGCCATCAGTGAGTCCCGGGGGAGCAGCAATCAGCCCCAGCATTTT
CDR3 protein: CAISESRGSSNQPQHF
J gene: TRBJ1-5
clone size: NA
V gene: TRBV10-3
D gene: NA

CDR3 DNA: TGTGCCAGCAGCTTAGTGACAGTAGATGGCTACACCTTC
CDR3 protein: CASSLVTVDGYTF
J gene: TRBJ1-2
clone size: NA
V gene: TRBV7-2
D gene: NA

CDR3 DNA: TGCAGCGTTGCCCCCCGAGCAGGATATACGCAGTATTTT
CDR3 protein: CSVAPRAGYTQYF
J gene: TRBJ2-3
clone size: NA
V gene: TRBV29-1
D gene: NA

CDR3 DNA: TGTGCCAGCAGTTTTAGGGCGACCCAGTACTTC
CDR3 protein: CASSFRATQYF
J gene: TRBJ2-5
clone size: many
V gene: TRBV28
D gene: NA

CDR3 DNA: TGTGCCAGCAGTCTAGGGGGCGCGGTAGAGACCCAGTACTTC
CDR3 protein: CASSLGGAVETQYF
J gene: TRBJ2-5
clone size: NA
V gene: TRBV2
D gene: TRBD1

CDR3 DNA: TGTGCCAGCAGTTTTTGGGCTAGCGGGAACGAGCAGTACTTC
CDR3 protein: CASSFWASGNEQYF
J gene: TRBJ2-7
clone size: NA
V gene: TRBV12-3/TRBV12-4
D gene: TRBD2

CDR3 DNA: TGTGCCAGCAGCTTGGCGTCCGGGCAGAATAATTCACCCCTCCACTTT
CDR3 protein: CASSLASGQNNSPLHF
J gene: TRBJ1-6
clone size: few
V gene: TRBV5-4
D gene: NA

CDR3 DNA: TGTGCCAGCAGTTACTCAAGGACAGGGGGGCTCAGCTCCTACGAGCAGTACTTC
CDR3 protein: CASSYSRTGGLSSYEQYF
J gene: TRBJ2-7
clone size: NA
V gene: TRBV6-2/TRBV6-3
D gene: TRBD1

CDR3 DNA: TGTGCCAGCAGTTCTAGCGGGGGATCCTACAATGAGCAGTTCTTC
CDR3 protein: CASSSSGGSYNEQFF
J gene: TRBJ2-1
clone size: many
V gene: TRBV12-3/TRBV12-4
D gene: TRBD2

CDR3 DNA: TGTGCCAGCAGTAGACAGGGTTTACGCTACGAGCAGTACTTC
CDR3 protein: CASSRQGLRYEQYF
J gene: TRBJ2-7
clone size: NA
V gene: TRBV28
D gene: TRBD1